This T cell receptor beta chain came from a study of cytomegalovirus exposure and HLA in healthy donors. Study-wide context: A previous analysis identified approximately 110 million unique TCR beta sequences derived from around 180 million T cells. Overall study results and limits: Cytomegalovirus association was listed for 164 TCR beta chains. Later analysis associated a missense DCLRE1C variant with TCR beta V- and J-gene trimming.

The PCR ran on 60 Vbeta and 13 Jbeta primers. Data came from immunoSEQ multiplex PCR; TCRdb stores just in-frame clones and leaves some out. The sample has roughly 140,000 clones; roughly two thirds are singletons. This donor's record omits CMV serostatus. On this clone itself: The antigen is undetermined.

Germline CDR1 WNHNN, CDR2 SYGVQD (reference sequence). This CDR3 is built from 13 residues. V dropped 9 bases and J dropped 2 bases, with 14 bases sitting between them. The source material was PBMCs. The J gene is TRBJ2-7, the V gene TRBV10-1, with a tentative D call TRBD2 (6 bases). The receptor comes from a human donor in good health. The CDR3 sequence is CASSAGGTYEQYF. CDR3 bases: TGCGCCAGTAGCGCCGGGGGAACCTACGAGCAGTACTTC.